This section outlines one TCR beta chain sequence together with its context. Clones were sequenced by immunoSEQ multiplex PCR, and TCRdb holds only the in-frame ones, with some missing. The table lists a few hundred thousand clones, 75% to 90% of them singletons. Enrollees, roughly 18 to 90 years old, lived in approximately 24 US areas. Participants were placed into cohorts based on the clinical history they reported. For recovered donors of Cohort 3, there were two negative PCRs, clearance, or symptom resolution. This CDR3 has 14 residues. The V and J ends lost 6 bases and 2 bases, in that order; junction bases with no gene match: 3. The germline V gene has CDR1 MNHEY and CDR2 SVGAGI. This sample was included in a study of blood T cell repertoires in COVID-19. Study-wide context: T cells, B-cell-depleted T cells, or PBMCs provided the cDNA or gDNA that served as material.

The source is a young man who had recovered from COVID-19. The source material was PBMCs or T cells enriched from blood (not recorded which). The V gene is TRBV6-5, the J gene TRBJ2-7; 11 nucleotides match TRBD2. CDR3 nucleotides: TGTGCCAGCAGGGCGACTAGCGGGACCTACGAGCAGTACTTC. This encodes CASRATSGTYEQYF.